The subject of this entry is one T cell receptor beta chain. This sample stems from a study of a mutant IDH1 vaccine in newly diagnosed glioma. Time point denoted: baseline, week 1 (first vaccination visit). The treatment here: pre-vaccination baseline after standard-of-care therapy. Profiling relied on immunoSEQ multiplex PCR, and the TCRdb table lists in-frame clones only, not all of them. The data hold 20,000 to 30,000 clones, with more than 85% observed a single time. This CDR3 region has 17 residues. J was trimmed by 1 base and V by 7 bases; bases with no gene match: 12. Germline CDR1 reads WNHNN; CDR2 reads SYGVQD (reference sequence).

This chain links TRBV10-1 with TRBJ2-2, with 7 bases aligning to TRBD2. This receptor was obtained from a man aged 25 to 40 with glioma. The sample here was PBMCs, taken from a glioma patient treated with radiotherapy, temozolomide or both. CDR3 coding DNA: TGCGCCAGCAAGGGAGGGGTGCAGGGCCTGAACACCGGGGAGCTGTTTTTT. Its protein product is CASKGGVQGLNTGELFF.